The source of this T cell receptor (beta chain) is a study of blood T cell repertoires in COVID-19. Study-level background: The study drew acute and convalescent COVID-19 samples from the United States, Italy and Spain. The cDNA or gDNA used as material had been derived from T cells, B-cell-depleted T cells, or PBMCs.

In its sample, this clone was seen many times. The authors' processing: Amplification from reference gene primers served as the basis for estimated nucleated cell counts. Profiling relied on immunoSEQ multiplex PCR, and the TCRdb table lists in-frame clones only, not all of them. From that table come the V and J calls and clone size; the DNA was used to work out D and trimming. The table lists roughly 250,000 clones, 84% of them singletons. CDR3 length equals 14 residues. Looked up from germline, CDR1 is GTSNPN and CDR2 is SVGIG (reference sequence). V lost 7 bases, J lost 10 bases, and 13 bases stayed unmatched.

This chain joins TRBV30 and TRBJ1-6, with 7 bases aligning to TRBD1. Sample: peripheral blood. The clonotype comes from a woman aged 40 to 50 who had recovered from COVID-19. CDR3 coding DNA: TGTGCCTATACCTTGACAGGGTACCAATCACCCCTCCACTTT. Protein sequence: CAYTLTGYQSPLHF. The entire variable domain, with the rest obtained from reference TRBV30 and TRBJ1-6, is as follows: SQTIHQWPATLVQPVGSPLSLECTVEGTSNPNLYWYRQAAGRGLQLLFYSVGIGQISSEVPQNLSASRPQDRQFILSSKKLLLSDSGFYLCAYTLTGYQSPLHFGNGTRLTVT.